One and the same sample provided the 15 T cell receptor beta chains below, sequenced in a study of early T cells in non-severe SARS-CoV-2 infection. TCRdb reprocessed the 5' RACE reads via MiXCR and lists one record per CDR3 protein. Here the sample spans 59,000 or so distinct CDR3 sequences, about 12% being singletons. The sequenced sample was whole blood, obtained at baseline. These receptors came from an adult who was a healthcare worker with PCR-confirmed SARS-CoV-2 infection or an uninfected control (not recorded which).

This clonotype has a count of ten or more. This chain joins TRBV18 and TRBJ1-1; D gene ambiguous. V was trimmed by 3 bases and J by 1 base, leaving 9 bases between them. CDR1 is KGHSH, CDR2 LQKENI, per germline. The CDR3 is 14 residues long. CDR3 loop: CASSPRRENTEAFF. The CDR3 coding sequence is TGTGCCAGCTCACCCAGACGTGAGAACACTGAAGCTTTCTTT.

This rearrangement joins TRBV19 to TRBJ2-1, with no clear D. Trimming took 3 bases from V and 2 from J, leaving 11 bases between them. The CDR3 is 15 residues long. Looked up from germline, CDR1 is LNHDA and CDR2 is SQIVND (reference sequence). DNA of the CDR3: TGTGCCAGTAGTATGTTTGGTATGCCCTACAATGAGCAGTTCTTC. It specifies CASSMFGMPYNEQFF.

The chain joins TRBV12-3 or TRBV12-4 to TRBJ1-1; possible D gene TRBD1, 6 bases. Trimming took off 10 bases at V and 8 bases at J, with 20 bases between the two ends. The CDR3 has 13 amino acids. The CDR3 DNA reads TGTGCCACCAACGACAGGCCGAAAATCGAAGCTTTCTTT. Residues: CATNDRPKIEAFF.

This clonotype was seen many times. The CDR3 DNA follows: TGCAGCGCCTCACAGGACAGGGGGCACAATGAGCAGTTCTTC. Its protein product is CSASQDRGHNEQFF. The gene calls are TRBV29-1 and TRBJ2-1, with TRBD1 matching 11 bases. This CDR3 spans 14 amino acids. From germline, CDR1 is SQVTM and CDR2 ANQGSEA. Trimming at V came to 7 bases and at J to 5 bases, leaving 7 bases not matched to a gene.

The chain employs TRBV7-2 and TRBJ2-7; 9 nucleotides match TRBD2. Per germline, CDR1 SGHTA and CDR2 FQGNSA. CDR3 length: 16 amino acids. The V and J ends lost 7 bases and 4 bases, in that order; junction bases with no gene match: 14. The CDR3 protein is CASNKIAGAFRYEQYF. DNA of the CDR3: TGTGCCAGCAACAAAATAGCGGGAGCGTTCCGATACGAGCAGTACTTC.

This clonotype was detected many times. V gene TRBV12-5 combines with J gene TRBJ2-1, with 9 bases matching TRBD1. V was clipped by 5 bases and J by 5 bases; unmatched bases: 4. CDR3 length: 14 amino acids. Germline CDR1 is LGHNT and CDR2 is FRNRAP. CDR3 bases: TGTGCTAGTGGTCTTACAGGGGGCAACAATGAGCAGTTCTTC. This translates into CASGLTGGNNEQFF.

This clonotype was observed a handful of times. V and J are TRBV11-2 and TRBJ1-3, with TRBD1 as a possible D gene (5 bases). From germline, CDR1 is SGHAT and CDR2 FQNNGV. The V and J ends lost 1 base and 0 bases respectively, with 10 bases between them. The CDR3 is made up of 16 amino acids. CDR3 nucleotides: TGTGCCAGCAGCTTAGGAGGGGTCAACTCTGGAAACACCATATATTTT. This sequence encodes CASSLGGVNSGNTIYF.

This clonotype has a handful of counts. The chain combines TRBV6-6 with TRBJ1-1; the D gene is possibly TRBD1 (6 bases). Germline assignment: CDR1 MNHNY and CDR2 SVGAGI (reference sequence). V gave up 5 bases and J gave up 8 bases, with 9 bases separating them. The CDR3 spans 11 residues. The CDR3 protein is CASSAGTEAFF. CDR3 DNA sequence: TGTGCCAGCAGTGCGGGGACAGAAGCTTTCTTT.

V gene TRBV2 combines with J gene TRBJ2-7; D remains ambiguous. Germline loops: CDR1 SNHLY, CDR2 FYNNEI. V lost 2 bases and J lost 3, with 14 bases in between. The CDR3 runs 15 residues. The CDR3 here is CASSESNGRIYEQYF. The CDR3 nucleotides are TGTGCCAGCAGTGAAAGCAACGGACGAATCTACGAGCAGTACTTC.

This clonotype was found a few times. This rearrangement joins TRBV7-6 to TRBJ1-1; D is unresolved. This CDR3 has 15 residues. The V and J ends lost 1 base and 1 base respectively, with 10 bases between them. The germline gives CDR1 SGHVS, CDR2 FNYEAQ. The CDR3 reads CASSLGAVGNTEAFF. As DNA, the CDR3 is TGTGCCAGCAGCTTAGGAGCAGTGGGGAACACTGAAGCTTTCTTT.

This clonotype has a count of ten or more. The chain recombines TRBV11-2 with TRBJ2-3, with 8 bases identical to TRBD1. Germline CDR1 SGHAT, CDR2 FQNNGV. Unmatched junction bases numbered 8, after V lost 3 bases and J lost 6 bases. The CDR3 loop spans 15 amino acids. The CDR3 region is CASSFNPGGRDTQYF. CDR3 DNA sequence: TGTGCCAGCAGCTTTAACCCAGGGGGCAGGGATACGCAGTATTTT.

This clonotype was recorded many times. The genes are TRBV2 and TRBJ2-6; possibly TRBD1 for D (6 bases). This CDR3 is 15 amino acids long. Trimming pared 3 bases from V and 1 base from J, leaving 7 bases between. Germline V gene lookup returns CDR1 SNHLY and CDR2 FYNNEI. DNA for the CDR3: TGTGCCAGCAGTGAGGACAGATCTGGGGCCAACGTCCTGACTTTC. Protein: CASSEDRSGANVLTF.

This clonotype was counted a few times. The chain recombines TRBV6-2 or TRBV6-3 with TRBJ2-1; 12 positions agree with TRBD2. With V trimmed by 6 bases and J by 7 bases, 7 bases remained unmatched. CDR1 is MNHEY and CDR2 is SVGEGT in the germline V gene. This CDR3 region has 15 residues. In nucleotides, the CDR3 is TGTGCCAGCAGGGACCTAGCGGGGGGGCCGAATGAGCAGTTCTTC. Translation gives CASRDLAGGPNEQFF.

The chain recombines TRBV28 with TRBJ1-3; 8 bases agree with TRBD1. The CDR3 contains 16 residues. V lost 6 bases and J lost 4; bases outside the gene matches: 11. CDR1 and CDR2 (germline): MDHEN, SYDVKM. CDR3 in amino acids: CASSSPGGLDGNTIYF. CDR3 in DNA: TGTGCCAGCAGCTCACCAGGGGGCTTGGACGGAAACACCATATATTTT.

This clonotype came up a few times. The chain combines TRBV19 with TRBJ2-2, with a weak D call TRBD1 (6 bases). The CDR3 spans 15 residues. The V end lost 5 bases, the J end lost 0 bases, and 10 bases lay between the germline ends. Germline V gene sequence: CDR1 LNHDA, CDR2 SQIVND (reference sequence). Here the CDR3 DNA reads TGTGCCAGTAGTCTCGGACAGTCGAACACCGGGGAGCTGTTTTTT. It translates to CASSLGQSNTGELFF.